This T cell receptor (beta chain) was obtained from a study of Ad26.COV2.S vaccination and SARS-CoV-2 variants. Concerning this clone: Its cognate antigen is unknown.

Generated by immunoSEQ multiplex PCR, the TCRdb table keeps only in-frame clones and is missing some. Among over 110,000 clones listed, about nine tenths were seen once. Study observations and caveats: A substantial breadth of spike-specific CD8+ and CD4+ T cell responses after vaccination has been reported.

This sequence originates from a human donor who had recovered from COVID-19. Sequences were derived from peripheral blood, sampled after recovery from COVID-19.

CDR3 loop: CASSPTGLSRRGYTF. The CDR3 DNA is TGTGCCAGCAGCCCGACAGGGCTTAGCCGGAGAGGCTACACCTTC. The chain couples TRBV4-2 to TRBJ1-2; 7 bases are shared with TRBD1. J lost 8 bases, V lost 4 bases, and 13 bases had no gene match. CDR3 length: 15 residues. The germline gives CDR1 LGHNA, CDR2 YNFKEQ.